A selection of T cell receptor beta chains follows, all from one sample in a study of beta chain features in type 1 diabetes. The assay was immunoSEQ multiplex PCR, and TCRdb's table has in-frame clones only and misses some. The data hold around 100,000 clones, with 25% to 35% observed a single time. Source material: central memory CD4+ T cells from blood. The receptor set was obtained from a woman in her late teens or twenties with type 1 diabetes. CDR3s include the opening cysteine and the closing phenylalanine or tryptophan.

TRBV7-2,CAGSLVNRVVGAFF
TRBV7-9,CASSLELAETQYF
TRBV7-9,CASSLGQGLAGEKQFF
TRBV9,CASSVDHRASTDTQYF
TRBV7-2,CASSLGRGPYEQYF
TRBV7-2,CASSLAQGLNEQYF
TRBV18,CASSPRGGTDTGELFF
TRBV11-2,CASSETSGTDTQYF
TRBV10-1,CASSESGGSETQYF
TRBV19,CASSIRGNGYTF
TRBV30,CAWSSDWRDEQFF
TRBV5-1,CASSLPPTGTSVQETQYF
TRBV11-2,CASSFRLAGVETQYF
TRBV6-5,CASSNPGGVQETQYF
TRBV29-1,CSVSSPGQTSYEQYF
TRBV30,CAWSVGSSGANVLTF
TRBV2,CASSSALFYGYTF